The sequence of this TCR beta chain was determined in a study of post-analysis software for immune sequencing data. Study-level background: Relapsing-remitting, secondary progressive and progressive-relapsing forms of multiple sclerosis all featured among disease courses.

This clonotype has a handful of counts. Tagging with unique molecular identifiers was a feature of the TCR beta cDNA libraries. TCRdb called the PCR reads again in MiXCR, with one record for every CDR3 protein. Of roughly 150,000 distinct CDR3 sequences listed, roughly 35% are singletons. The sequencing here drew on blood, taken after autologous hematopoietic stem cell transplantation. This TCR derives from a girl aged 10-17 years with multiple sclerosis.

Here the CDR3 DNA reads TGCGCCAGCAGCCAAGATATACTAGCGGGAGGGTACAATGAGCAGTTCTTC. This encodes CASSQDILAGGYNEQFF. The rearrangement uses TRBV4-1 and TRBJ2-1; 13 bases agree with TRBD2. This CDR3 contains 17 residues. Looked up from germline, CDR1 is MGHRA and CDR2 is YSYEKL. The J segment lost 4 bases and the V segment lost 0 bases, leaving 3 bases of the junction unmatched.